Below are 11 T cell receptor beta chains sequenced from a single sample in a study of molecular identifiers for immune sequencing clone quantification. TCRdb redid the calling of the PCR reads with MiXCR, one entry per CDR3 protein. The sample holds about 510,000 distinct CDR3 sequences, 20% to 25% seen once. The specimen was naive CD8+ T cells from blood, with Jurkat cell RNA spiked in. Subset here: FACS-sorted CD8+CD4-CCR7+CD45RA+ naive T cells. These receptors were obtained from a human donor in good health. Some libraries in this study had Jurkat cell RNA spiked in.

A note on this clonotype: A much larger clonotype is one base distant, so this may be a read error. The chain employs TRBV7-2 and TRBJ2-7, with 8 bases aligning to TRBD2. V gave up 4 bases and J gave up 2 bases; unmatched junction bases: 10. CDR3 size: 16 residues. Germline CDR1 reads SGHTA; CDR2 reads FQGNSA. In DNA, the CDR3 is TGTGCCAGCAGCTCCTTCCGGGCAGCGGGGGCCTACGAGCAGTACTTC. Protein sequence: CASSSFRAAGAYEQYF.

In its sample, this clonotype was seen many times. Germline is not matched at one junction end, which may reflect a read error. The rearrangement links TRBV4-1 to TRBJ2-3; no firm D call. The germline CDR1 and CDR2 sequences are MGHRA and YSYEKL. This CDR3 has 11 residues. CDR3 nucleotide sequence: TGTGCCAGCAGCCAGGCAGATACGCAGTATTTT. It is translated as CASSQADTQYF.

Notes on this clonotype: At one end the junction does not follow the germline gene, possibly because of a read error. The chain is built from TRBV4-3 and TRBJ1-6; the match to TRBD1 covers 8 bases. This CDR3 contains 17 residues. Germline V gives CDR1 LGHNA, CDR2 YSLEER. DNA of the CDR3: TGCGCCGGCAGCCAACATCGACTTACAGGGGGGAATTCACCCCTCCACTTT. Encoded protein: CAGSQHRLTGGNSPLHF.

At least ten counts were recorded for this clonotype. The chain links TRBV14 to TRBJ1-1; D ambiguous. Germline loops: CDR1 SGHDN, CDR2 FVKESK. The CDR3 covers 13 residues. Trimming cost V 0 bases and J 4 bases, with 6 bases left between them. CDR3 amino acids: CASSQEYVTEAFF. CDR3 DNA: TGTGCCAGCAGCCAAGAATATGTCACTGAAGCTTTCTTT.

V gene TRBV3-1 combines with J gene TRBJ2-5; 13 positions match TRBD2. V was pared by 0 bases and J by 4 bases, with 5 bases of the junction left unmatched. The CDR3 covers 17 residues. The germline V gene has CDR1 LGHDT and CDR2 YNNKEL (reference sequence). The CDR3 loop reads CASSQDIGLAGVETQYF. Here the CDR3 DNA reads TGTGCCAGCAGCCAAGACATAGGACTAGCGGGAGTAGAGACCCAGTACTTC.

The V gene is TRBV27, the J gene TRBJ2-1; 13 nucleotides line up with TRBD2. J gave up 4 bases and V 11 bases, and 11 bases lay outside the gene matches. This CDR3 is 16 amino acids long. In germline, CDR1 is MNHEY, CDR2 SMNVEV (reference sequence). In DNA, the CDR3 is TGTGCCGGCGCAGGACTAGCGGGAGATAGATACAATGAGCAGTTCTTC. It is translated as CAGAGLAGDRYNEQFF.

The V and J genes are TRBV13 and TRBJ2-1; no definite D call. The V end lost 5 bases, the J end lost 6 bases, and 11 bases lay between the germline ends. CDR3 length equals 13 residues. Germline V gene lookup returns CDR1 PRHDT and CDR2 FYEKMQ (reference sequence). The CDR3: CASSPQLLNEQFF. CDR3 DNA sequence: TGTGCCAGCAGCCCACAGCTTCTCAATGAGCAGTTCTTC.

This clonotype was observed a handful of times. V usage is TRBV30 and J usage is TRBJ2-7, with D possibly TRBD1 on 6 matching bases. Germline lookup yields CDR1 GTSNPN and CDR2 SVGIG (reference sequence). V gave up 2 bases and J gave up 2 bases, with 13 bases separating them. This CDR3 contains 14 residues. CDR3 sequence (DNA): TGTGCCTGGAGTAGGACAGCCTACCCCTACGAGCAGTACTTC. Translating it yields CAWSRTAYPYEQYF.

The J gene is TRBJ2-5, the V gene TRBV27, with D perhaps given as TRBD1 or TRBD2 (7 bases each). Trimming left V 2 bases short and J 2 bases short, with 18 bases between. Per the germline V gene, CDR1 is MNHEY and CDR2 is SMNVEV (reference sequence). The CDR3 runs to 17 residues. The CDR3 protein is CASSLTRGGRRQETQYF. The CDR3, as DNA: TGTGCCAGCAGTTTAACCAGGGGGGGCCGTAGGCAAGAGACCCAGTACTTC.

This clonotype was seen only a few times. The chain combines TRBV5-1 with TRBJ2-2, with D unclear. V was trimmed by 0 bases and J by 6 bases, leaving 15 bases between them. In germline, CDR1 is SGHRS, CDR2 YFSETQ. The CDR3 runs to 16 residues. The CDR3 bases are TGCGCCAGCAGCTTGGTGGCTCCATCCTCCGCCGGGGAGCTGTTTTTT. It encodes CASSLVAPSSAGELFF.

V usage is TRBV10-3 and J usage is TRBJ1-5; TRBD1 might be the D (5 bases). From germline, CDR1 is ENHRY and CDR2 SYGVKD. Trimming left V 6 bases short and J 7 bases short, with 19 bases between. The CDR3 runs to 15 residues. The CDR3 reads CAISETTGGYQPQHF. The CDR3 nucleotides are TGTGCCATCAGCGAAACCACGGGGGGATACCAGCCCCAGCATTTT.